This T cell receptor (beta chain) is drawn from a study of cytomegalovirus exposure and HLA in healthy donors. V was pared by 1 base and J by 4 bases, with 0 bases of the junction left unmatched. The CDR3 sequence is 14 residues long. The germline V gene encodes CDR1 LNHNV and CDR2 YYDKDF (reference sequence). PCR amplification relied on 60 Vbeta primers (plus 13 Jbeta primers). Method: immunoSEQ multiplex PCR; TCRdb's copy keeps in-frame clones and lacks some. The sample consists of about 150,000 clones, less than 85% of them appearing once. This chain uses TRBV15 with TRBJ2-5, with 10 bases fitting TRBD2. The sequence derives from an older woman in good health and CMV-seropositive. What was sequenced was PBMCs. In nucleotides, the CDR3 is TGTGCCACCAGCAGAGTAGCGGGAGGAGAGACCCAGTACTTC. Protein product: CATSRVAGGETQYF.